This T cell receptor (beta chain) was sequenced for a study of blood T cell repertoires in COVID-19. Turning to the study itself: The study drew acute and convalescent COVID-19 samples from the United States, Italy and Spain. T cells, B-cell-depleted T cells, or PBMCs supplied cDNA or gDNA.

Authors' processing steps: By means of reference gene primer amplification, nucleated cell counts were estimated. The protocol was immunoSEQ multiplex PCR, while the TCRdb copy is restricted to in-frame clones and leaves out a portion. V and J calls plus clone size are reproduced from that table; the DNA served to infer D and trimming. The repertoire holds about 190,000 clones, with roughly nine tenths as singletons. Germline-derived CDR1 and CDR2 are PRHDT and FYEKMQ (reference sequence). The CDR3 extends over 15 amino acids. Trimming cost V 5 bases and J 0 bases, with 11 bases left between them. V usage is TRBV13 and J usage is TRBJ2-1, with D possibly TRBD1 on 6 matching bases. Sequenced: peripheral blood. The source is a man aged 35-49 years with acute or convalescent COVID-19. The CDR3 region has the DNA TGTGCCAGCAGCCCCAGGGGTTTCTCCTACAATGAGCAGTTCTTC. Amino acids: CASSPRGFSYNEQFF.